Each of the 24 T cell receptor beta chains below was sequenced from the same sample in a study of T cells expressing NK-cell markers. TCRdb re-called the 5' RACE reads and shows each CDR3 protein once, DNA omitted. The sample table sets out under 500,000 distinct CDR3 sequences. Sequencing was performed on blood T cells: a sorted CD56 or NKG2C T cell subset, CD4+ or CD8+ T cells, or bulk PBMC T cells (not recorded which). All receptors derive from a woman between 18 and 70 years old in good health.

The chain carries TRBV29-1 and TRBJ2-7; TCRdb's D gene call, TRBD2, goes unchecked for lack of DNA. From germline, CDR1 is SQVTM and CDR2 ANQGSEA. This CDR3 has 12 amino acids. The CDR3 sequence is CSVAERGYEQYF.

The rearrangement joins TRBV7-2 to TRBJ2-1; without DNA, the TCRdb call of TRBD1 cannot be checked. CDR1 is SGHTA, CDR2 FQGNSA, per germline. There are 16 residues in the CDR3. CDR3 protein: CASSFAQGGGYNEQFF.

The chain couples TRBV5-1 to TRBJ1-4; TCRdb calls TRBD1, which cannot be checked without DNA. The CDR3 consists of 14 residues. Germline V gene lookup returns CDR1 SGHRS and CDR2 YFSETQ. CDR3 region: CASREQGKAEKLFF.

The chain recombines TRBV20-1 with TRBJ2-7; no DNA is available, so the TRBD2 call from TCRdb remains unchecked. The CDR3 has 14 amino acids. Germline values: CDR1 DFQATT, CDR2 SNEGSKA (reference sequence). The CDR3 spells CSAKDRDFAYEQYF.

This chain uses TRBV20-1 with TRBJ2-1; TCRdb calls TRBD1, which cannot be checked without DNA. This CDR3 region has 14 residues. Per germline, CDR1 DFQATT and CDR2 SNEGSKA (reference sequence). The chain's CDR3 is CSARSGALPNEQFF.

The chain uses TRBV6-5 and TRBJ2-2; TCRdb picks TRBD1, but there is no DNA to check that call. Germline values: CDR1 MNHEY, CDR2 SVGAGI. The CDR3 spans 18 residues. The CDR3 region is CASSSTTGQFANTGELFF.

The V and J genes are TRBV2 and TRBJ1-1. This CDR3 is 15 amino acids long. Germline values: CDR1 SNHLY, CDR2 FYNNEI. This CDR3 is CASSARRDLNTEAFF.

This chain connects TRBV12-3 or TRBV12-4 to TRBJ1-1. The CDR3 totals 14 residues. CDR3 residues: CATKPEGRRTEAFF.

This chain joins TRBV20-1 and TRBJ2-3; with no DNA, the TCRdb D assignment of TRBD1 cannot be verified. The CDR3 contains 16 residues. Looked up from germline, CDR1 is DFQATT and CDR2 is SNEGSKA (reference sequence). CDR3 loop: CSAIFHRTGNTDTQYF.

The chain recombines TRBV7-2 with TRBJ1-4; TCRdb's D call, TRBD1, is unchecked because there is no DNA. This CDR3 has 16 residues. Germline V lookup: CDR1 SGHTA, CDR2 FQGNSA. The chain's CDR3 is CASSLEGRPTNEKLFF. The whole variable domain, filled in from reference TRBV7-2 and TRBJ1-4, reads GAGVSQSPSNKVTEKGKDVELRCDPISGHTALYWYRQSLGQGLEFLIYFQGNSAPDKSGLPSDRFSAERTGGSVSTLTIQRTQQEDSAVYLCASSLEGRPTNEKLFFGSGTQLSVL.

V is TRBV6-4 and J is TRBJ2-1. Per the germline V gene, CDR1 is MRHNA and CDR2 is SNTAGT. CDR3 length: 16 amino acids. This CDR3 is CASSDSGSHTYNEQFF.

The V and J genes are TRBV6-2 or TRBV6-3 and TRBJ1-1; TCRdb calls TRBD1, which cannot be checked without DNA. The CDR3 loop spans 16 amino acids. Looked up from germline, CDR1 is MNHEY and CDR2 is SVGEGT. CDR3 residues: CAHSAHNGGRIAEAFF.

The rearrangement links TRBV18 to TRBJ2-3; the D gene TCRdb calls, TRBD1, cannot be checked with no DNA. Germline V gene data show CDR1 as KGHSH and CDR2 as LQKENI. CDR3 length equals 16 residues. CDR3 in amino acids: CASSRTGTEYTDTQYF.

The CDR3 loop reads CSATPVPETQYF. V is TRBV20-1 and J is TRBJ2-5; TCRdb calls TRBD1, which cannot be checked without DNA. The CDR3 is made up of 12 amino acids. In germline, CDR1 is DFQATT, CDR2 SNEGSKA (reference sequence).

The rearrangement links TRBV14 to TRBJ2-1; checking the TCRdb D call of TRBD2 is not possible without DNA. The CDR3 loop spans 15 amino acids. CDR1 and CDR2 from the germline V gene are SGHDN and FVKESK. The CDR3 loop reads CASSQLAGSYNEQFF. The full variable domain, completed using reference TRBV14 and TRBJ2-1, is EAGVTQFPSHSVIEKGQTVTLRCDPISGHDNLYWYRRVMGKEIKFLLHFVKESKQDESGMPNNRFLAERTGGTYSTLKVQPAELEDSGVYFCASSQLAGSYNEQFFGPGTRLTVL.

The rearrangement joins TRBV18 to TRBJ1-3. The CDR3 covers 15 residues. In germline, CDR1 is KGHSH, CDR2 LQKENI. CDR3 in amino acids: CASSPNGPSGNTIYF.

The V and J genes are TRBV20-1 and TRBJ2-1. CDR1 is DFQATT and CDR2 is SNEGSKA in the germline V gene (reference sequence). CDR3 length: 15 residues. The CDR3 region is CSARDRSKPYNEQFF.

The chain is built from TRBV5-1 and TRBJ2-5; TCRdb's D call, TRBD1, is unchecked because there is no DNA. Germline V gene sequence: CDR1 SGHRS, CDR2 YFSETQ. CDR3 size: 15 residues. CDR3 amino acids: CASSTDRGFRETQYF.

J is TRBJ2-1 and V is TRBV24-1; there is no DNA to check the TCRdb D call of TRBD1. Germline CDR1 and CDR2: KGHDR and SFDVKD. The CDR3 has 16 amino acids. CDR3 residues: CATSDVGGSKYNEQFF.

This chain's CDR3 is CASCGQGTKQPQHF. The rearrangement joins TRBV12-1 to TRBJ1-5; TCRdb's D call, TRBD1, is unchecked because there is no DNA. TRBV12-1 is an annotated pseudogene. The length of the CDR3 is 14 residues.

The chain joins TRBV7-8 to TRBJ1-5. The germline V gene encodes CDR1 SGHVS and CDR2 FQNEAQ. The CDR3 is 17 amino acids. CDR3 residues: CASSLVPRSYSNQPQHF.

This rearrangement joins TRBV6-5 to TRBJ1-5; TCRdb outputs TRBD1, but without DNA this stays unchecked. The germline gives CDR1 MNHEY, CDR2 SVGAGI. This CDR3 comprises 13 residues. CDR3 residues: CAISLTGDQPQHF.

V and J are TRBV24-1 and TRBJ1-5; TCRdb names TRBD1, which stays unverified in the absence of DNA. The germline V gene encodes CDR1 KGHDR and CDR2 SFDVKD. This CDR3 is 15 amino acids long. CDR3 sequence reads: CATSDTGSSNQPQHF.

V gene TRBV6-1 combines with J gene TRBJ1-6. Germline CDR1 MNHNS, CDR2 SASEGT. The CDR3 has 13 residues. The CDR3 spells CASSGLVNSPLHF.